A selection of T cell receptor beta chains follows, all from one sample in a study of preoperative IRX-2 immunotherapy in early breast cancer. TCRdb's copy holds only in-frame clones and misses some; the assay was immunoSEQ multiplex PCR. The sample records some 30,000 clones, around 83% being singletons. Sequences were derived from lymph node tissue, sampled from a patient treated with IRX-2 immunotherapy. The receptors come from a human donor with breast cancer. Both conserved end residues are part of each CDR3. Fields, in order: CDR3 DNA, CDR3 protein, clone size, V gene, J gene, D gene. D genes are given only for firm matches. Not every row has a clone size; where given, it reads once, few, many or a size class.

CDR3nt: TGTGCCAGCAGCTTGCGTAGACCCTTTGGGAATGAGCAGTTCTTC
CDR3aa: CASSLRRPFGNEQFF
abundance: NA
v_gene: TRBV7-1
j_gene: TRBJ2-1
d_gene: NA

CDR3nt: TGTGCCAGCAGTTTAGGGAATAGGGGACGCCTAAACGACTATGGCTACACCTTC
CDR3aa: CASSLGNRGRLNDYGYTF
abundance: NA
v_gene: TRBV28
j_gene: TRBJ1-2
d_gene: NA

CDR3nt: TGTGCCAGCAGCCCTAACCGAGGGGGTGTGGGAAACACCATATATTTT
CDR3aa: CASSPNRGGVGNTIYF
abundance: NA
v_gene: TRBV14
j_gene: TRBJ1-3
d_gene: NA

CDR3nt: TGTGCCAGTAGTATAGCCCGGACAGGGCACTATGGCTACACCTTC
CDR3aa: CASSIARTGHYGYTF
abundance: NA
v_gene: TRBV19
j_gene: TRBJ1-2
d_gene: TRBD1

CDR3nt: TGTGCCACCGCGACTAGCGGGAGGTCAGATACGCAGTATTTT
CDR3aa: CATATSGRSDTQYF
abundance: NA
v_gene: TRBV19
j_gene: TRBJ2-3
d_gene: TRBD2

CDR3nt: TGTGCCTGGAGTGCTGATAGCAATCAGCCCCAGCATTTT
CDR3aa: CAWSADSNQPQHF
abundance: NA
v_gene: TRBV30
j_gene: TRBJ1-5
d_gene: NA

CDR3nt: TGTGCCAGCAGTTTATGGGACCCGCGGACAGCCGATGGCTACACCTTC
CDR3aa: CASSLWDPRTADGYTF
abundance: NA
v_gene: TRBV28
j_gene: TRBJ1-2
d_gene: NA

CDR3nt: TGCGCCAGCAGCCCCTGGGAGGGTGGCACAGATACGCAGTATTTT
CDR3aa: CASSPWEGGTDTQYF
abundance: once
v_gene: TRBV5-1
j_gene: TRBJ2-3
d_gene: TRBD2

CDR3nt: TGCAGCGTTGAATTCCGGGACAGGGGGCGAGATGAAAAACTGTTTTTT
CDR3aa: CSVEFRDRGRDEKLFF
abundance: NA
v_gene: TRBV29-1
j_gene: TRBJ1-4
d_gene: TRBD1

CDR3nt: TGTGCCAGCAGTGAAACAGGGCGTATAACTAATGAAAAACTGTTTTTT
CDR3aa: CASSETGRITNEKLFF
abundance: NA
v_gene: TRBV28
j_gene: TRBJ1-4
d_gene: NA

CDR3nt: TGTGCCAGCTCATTACAGCGTACCACTAGCACAGATACGCAGTATTTT
CDR3aa: CASSLQRTTSTDTQYF
abundance: NA
v_gene: TRBV18
j_gene: TRBJ2-3
d_gene: NA

CDR3nt: TGTGCCAGTAGTCCAACTCGTCCAGGACGACTTGAAGCTTTCTTT
CDR3aa: CASSPTRPGRLEAFF
abundance: NA
v_gene: TRBV19
j_gene: TRBJ1-1
d_gene: NA

CDR3nt: TGTGCCAGTAGTATCGAGACTTCAACTAATGAAAAACTGTTTTTT
CDR3aa: CASSIETSTNEKLFF
abundance: NA
v_gene: TRBV19
j_gene: TRBJ1-4
d_gene: NA

CDR3nt: TGTGCCAGCAGCGCCTCGGGAGCTAATGAAAAACTGTTTTTT
CDR3aa: CASSASGANEKLFF
abundance: once
v_gene: TRBV9
j_gene: TRBJ1-4
d_gene: NA

CDR3nt: TGCGCCAGCAGCCAAGATCCCTCCGCAGGGACAGGGTCCCCGCTAGGCTACACCTTC
CDR3aa: CASSQDPSAGTGSPLGYTF
abundance: NA
v_gene: TRBV1
j_gene: TRBJ1-2
d_gene: NA

CDR3nt: TGTGCCAGCAGGCTGACAGGGCAATATGGCTACACCTTC
CDR3aa: CASRLTGQYGYTF
abundance: NA
v_gene: TRBV28
j_gene: TRBJ1-2
d_gene: TRBD1

CDR3nt: TGTGCCAGCAGCTTGGTGACAGGGTCTGGCAATCAGCCCCAGCATTTT
CDR3aa: CASSLVTGSGNQPQHF
abundance: NA
v_gene: TRBV7-7
j_gene: TRBJ1-5
d_gene: TRBD1

CDR3nt: TGTGCCAGCAGTTTTACAGGGGGTGGAAACACCATATATTTT
CDR3aa: CASSFTGGGNTIYF
abundance: once
v_gene: TRBV6-8
j_gene: TRBJ1-3
d_gene: TRBD1

CDR3nt: TGTGCCAGCTCACCAGAAGATCTTTTTGAATCGAAGCCCCAGCATTTT
CDR3aa: CASSPEDLFESKPQHF
abundance: few
v_gene: TRBV18
j_gene: TRBJ1-5
d_gene: NA

CDR3nt: TGTGCCAGCAGTTTATCCCCTGTCGGGACCGACACTGAAGCTTTCTTT
CDR3aa: CASSLSPVGTDTEAFF
abundance: NA
v_gene: TRBV28
j_gene: TRBJ1-1
d_gene: NA

CDR3nt: TGTGCCAGCAGCGTTACTAGCGGGAGGGCCACAGATACGCAGTATTTT
CDR3aa: CASSVTSGRATDTQYF
abundance: NA
v_gene: TRBV11-3
j_gene: TRBJ2-3
d_gene: TRBD2

CDR3nt: TGTGCCAGCAGTTTTTCCCAGGGGTGGGTTGACGAGCAGTACTTC
CDR3aa: CASSFSQGWVDEQYF
abundance: NA
v_gene: TRBV28
j_gene: TRBJ2-7
d_gene: NA

CDR3nt: TGTGCCAGCAGCCGAGACACCGGGACTGACTACGCGGAGCAGTTCTTC
CDR3aa: CASSRDTGTDYAEQFF
abundance: NA
v_gene: TRBV14
j_gene: TRBJ2-1
d_gene: NA

CDR3nt: TGCAGCGTTGTATCGCGCGCTATGGGCTACACCTTC
CDR3aa: CSVVSRAMGYTF
abundance: once
v_gene: TRBV29-1
j_gene: TRBJ1-2
d_gene: NA

CDR3nt: TGTGCCAGCTCACCCAGTCGGCGACCCGCAGCGTATTTT
CDR3aa: CASSPSRRPAAYF
abundance: NA
v_gene: TRBV18
j_gene: TRBJ2-3
d_gene: NA

CDR3nt: TGCAGCGTGGGCTGGACAGCTAATGAAAAACTGTTTTTT
CDR3aa: CSVGWTANEKLFF
abundance: NA
v_gene: TRBV29-1
j_gene: TRBJ1-4
d_gene: NA

CDR3nt: TGTGCCGTCTCGTGGGGGCCAGATACGCAGTATTTT
CDR3aa: CAVSWGPDTQYF
abundance: NA
v_gene: TRBV6-8
j_gene: TRBJ2-3
d_gene: NA

CDR3nt: TGTGCCAGCTCACCCGGGACTCTCACCGGGGAGCTGTTTTTT
CDR3aa: CASSPGTLTGELFF
abundance: few
v_gene: TRBV18
j_gene: TRBJ2-2
d_gene: NA

CDR3nt: TGCAGCGTTGGGGCAGCCAGACTCGACGACTACACCTTC
CDR3aa: CSVGAARLDDYTF
abundance: NA
v_gene: TRBV29-1
j_gene: TRBJ1-2
d_gene: NA

CDR3nt: TGTGCCAGCTCACCAAGCGGGCACCAAGAGACCCAGTACTTC
CDR3aa: CASSPSGHQETQYF
abundance: NA
v_gene: TRBV18
j_gene: TRBJ2-5
d_gene: NA

CDR3nt: TGTGCCAGCAGCTTAGGGGGTGGGAGCACAGATACGCAGTATTTT
CDR3aa: CASSLGGGSTDTQYF
abundance: NA
v_gene: TRBV11-3
j_gene: TRBJ2-3
d_gene: NA

CDR3nt: TGCGCCAGCAGCCAAGAGGATGCTAGCACAGATACGCAGTATTTT
CDR3aa: CASSQEDASTDTQYF
abundance: NA
v_gene: TRBV23-1
j_gene: TRBJ2-3
d_gene: NA

CDR3nt: TGTGCCAGCAGCTTGGCTGTGTTAGCGGCCTCCTACAATGAGCAGTTCTTC
CDR3aa: CASSLAVLAASYNEQFF
abundance: NA
v_gene: TRBV11-3
j_gene: TRBJ2-1
d_gene: NA

CDR3nt: TGTGCCAGCTCACCGTTGGGGACAGCCAAAGAGACCCAGTACTTC
CDR3aa: CASSPLGTAKETQYF
abundance: NA
v_gene: TRBV18
j_gene: TRBJ2-5
d_gene: TRBD1

CDR3nt: TGTGCCAGCAGCTCCCAGGCGGGGCTGGAGCTGTTTTTT
CDR3aa: CASSSQAGLELFF
abundance: NA
v_gene: TRBV7-1
j_gene: TRBJ2-2
d_gene: NA

CDR3nt: TGCAGCGTTGAGGGACTAGCGGCGTACAATGAGCAGTTCTTC
CDR3aa: CSVEGLAAYNEQFF
abundance: NA
v_gene: TRBV29-1
j_gene: TRBJ2-1
d_gene: TRBD2

CDR3nt: TGTGCCATAAGGGGGGGCAATGAGCAGTTCTTC
CDR3aa: CAIRGGNEQFF
abundance: NA
v_gene: TRBV12-5
j_gene: TRBJ2-1
d_gene: NA

CDR3nt: TGTGCCAGTAAAGACCCTGGCCTATCTGGAAACACCATATATTTT
CDR3aa: CASKDPGLSGNTIYF
abundance: NA
v_gene: TRBV19
j_gene: TRBJ1-3
d_gene: NA

CDR3nt: TGTGCCAGCAGCCAGCTCCAGGCAACTAATGAAAAACTGTTTTTT
CDR3aa: CASSQLQATNEKLFF
abundance: NA
v_gene: TRBV14
j_gene: TRBJ1-4
d_gene: NA